A single sample gave rise to the 20 T cell receptor beta chains below, sequenced in a study of T cells after yellow fever vaccination. TCRdb reprocessed the 5' RACE reads via MiXCR and lists one record per CDR3 protein. The sample lists about 580,000 distinct CDR3 sequences, about 17% occurring once. Specimen: PBMCs, collected about 5 days after the first yellow fever vaccination. The receptors shown here come from a young man who received the YFV17D yellow fever vaccine.

This chain connects TRBV14 to TRBJ1-5; 7 bases are a match to TRBD1. This CDR3 spans 16 amino acids. Germline values: CDR1 SGHDN, CDR2 FVKESK. Trimming cost V 1 base and J 4 bases; bases outside gene matches: 7. DNA for the CDR3: TGTGCCAGCAGCCAAGCGACAGGGCAATCTAATCAGCCCCAGCATTTT. This encodes CASSQATGQSNQPQHF. The full variable domain, with the rest looked up from reference TRBV14 and TRBJ1-5, is EAGVTQFPSHSVIEKGQTVTLRCDPISGHDNLYWYRRVMGKEIKFLLHFVKESKQDESGMPNNRFLAERTGGTYSTLKVQPAELEDSGVYFCASSQATGQSNQPQHFGDGTRLSIL.

The rearrangement uses TRBV24-1 and TRBJ1-5; no reliable D call. Per germline, CDR1 KGHDR and CDR2 SFDVKD. The CDR3 contains 14 residues. Trimming removed 4 bases from V and 0 bases from J, with 6 bases in between. CDR3 protein: CATSDVYSNQPQHF. DNA of the CDR3: TGTGCCACCAGTGACGTTTATAGCAATCAGCCCCAGCATTTT.

This clonotype was seen more than once but under ten times. In DNA, the CDR3 is TGTGCCAGCAGTCCCGGACTCCCGGGAGGTGAGCAGTTCTTC. Translating gives CASSPGLPGGEQFF. This chain links TRBV7-7 with TRBJ2-1; 7 nucleotides line up with TRBD2. The CDR3 sequence is 14 residues long. Germline CDR1 is SSHAT and CDR2 is FNYEAQ (reference sequence). The junction had 11 bases not matched to a gene; V was cut back by 6 bases and J by 9 bases.

This clonotype came up a few times. The chain joins TRBV20-1 to TRBJ1-2; no clear D. The V gene lost 6 bases and the J gene lost 2 bases, with 13 bases spanning the gap. The CDR3 is 13 residues long. CDR1 and CDR2 (germline): DFQATT, SNEGSKA (reference sequence). The CDR3 region has the DNA TGCAGTGCGATCAGTAAGCGGAACTATGGCTACACCTTC. Protein product: CSAISKRNYGYTF.

There are a few counts of this clonotype. The rearrangement joins TRBV7-2 to TRBJ1-2; D not certain. V lost 5 bases and J lost 5, with 15 bases in between. Germline CDR1 and CDR2: SGHTA and FQGNSA. The CDR3 has 14 amino acids. CDR3 loop: CASSTRVTGYGYTF. The CDR3 nucleotides are TGTGCCAGCAGCACCCGGGTTACTGGGTATGGCTACACCTTC. Full variable domain (missing parts from reference TRBV7-2 and TRBJ1-2): GAGVSQSPSNKVTEKGKDVELRCDPISGHTALYWYRQSLGQGLEFLIYFQGNSAPDKSGLPSDRFSAERTGGSVSTLTIQRTQQEDSAVYLCASSTRVTGYGYTFGSGTRLTVV.

The J gene is TRBJ2-5, the V gene TRBV4-3, with 8 bases matching TRBD1. The CDR3 has 15 amino acids. CDR1 and CDR2 (germline): LGHNA, YSLEER. The V segment lost 1 base and the J segment 4 bases; nucleotides outside the gene matches: 5. The CDR3: CASSQGGRGPETQYF. The CDR3 region has the DNA TGCGCCAGCAGCCAAGGGGGCAGGGGGCCAGAGACCCAGTACTTC.

This chain joins TRBV27 and TRBJ2-1; 9 bases are a match to TRBD2. Germline V gives CDR1 MNHEY, CDR2 SMNVEV (reference sequence). The CDR3 is made up of 13 amino acids. V lost 4 bases and J lost 12; bases outside the gene matches: 7. CDR3 sequence: CASSWASGAPQFF. In DNA, the CDR3 is TGTGCCAGCAGTTGGGCTAGCGGGGCACCGCAGTTCTTC.

The genes are TRBV12-3 or TRBV12-4 and TRBJ2-3, with D possibly being TRBD1 (6 bases). With 6 bases removed from V and 0 bases from J, the gap between germline ends came to 7 bases. CDR3 length equals 13 residues. The CDR3 DNA reads TGTGCCAGCAGGACAGGCAGCACAGATACGCAGTATTTT. It is translated as CASRTGSTDTQYF.

This clonotype turned up a few times. CDR3 sequence: CASSQESGQDNSPLHF. The DNA for the CDR3 is TGTGCCAGCAGCCAAGAGTCGGGGCAGGATAATTCACCCCTCCACTTT. V usage is TRBV4-2 and J usage is TRBJ1-6; the D gene is possibly TRBD1 (5 bases). CDR1 LGHNA and CDR2 YNFKEQ come from the germline V gene. V was clipped by 0 bases and J by 5 bases, with 11 bases between them. The CDR3 sequence is 16 residues long.

This clonotype was detected ten times or more. The chain combines TRBV7-2 with TRBJ1-1; D call uncertain. Trimming removed 4 bases from V and 0 bases from J, with 18 bases in between. The germline V gene encodes CDR1 SGHTA and CDR2 FQGNSA. The CDR3 sequence is 17 residues long. For the CDR3, the DNA is TGTGCCAGCAGCTACGACACCTCTAGAGTTGTGAACACTGAAGCTTTCTTT. Translating it yields CASSYDTSRVVNTEAFF.

V and J are TRBV5-1 and TRBJ2-2; no clear D. V was trimmed by 0 bases and J by 7 bases, leaving 10 bases between them. The germline V gene has CDR1 SGHRS and CDR2 YFSETQ. The CDR3 sequence is 14 residues long. The chain's CDR3 is CASSLAGPIGELFF. The CDR3 coding sequence is TGCGCCAGCAGCTTGGCGGGCCCCATCGGGGAGCTGTTTTTT. The full variable domain, rest sourced from reference TRBV5-1 and TRBJ2-2, is KAGVTQTPRYLIKTRGQQVTLSCSPISGHRSVSWYQQTPGQGLQFLFEYFSETQRNKGNFPGRFSGRQFSNSRSEMNVSTLELGDSALYLCASSLAGPIGELFFGEGSRLTVL.

This chain uses TRBV4-1 with TRBJ2-4; 7 nucleotides line up with TRBD1. Losses at the gene ends were 2 bases for V and 3 bases for J; bases not matched to a gene: 4. This CDR3 comprises 15 residues. Germline-derived CDR1 and CDR2 are MGHRA and YSYEKL. The CDR3 loop is CASSQSGQVKNIQYF. The DNA of the CDR3 is TGCGCCAGCAGCCAATCCGGACAGGTCAAAAACATTCAGTACTTC.

The V and J genes are TRBV7-9 and TRBJ1-6, with no clear D. CDR3 length equals 15 residues. Germline CDR1 is SEHNR and CDR2 is FQNEAQ (reference sequence). Trimming removed 4 bases from V and 9 bases from J, with 16 bases in between. CDR3 nucleotide sequence: TGTGCCAGCAGCTCCCTGACGGCCTTTGGTTCACCCCTCCACTTT. Its protein is CASSSLTAFGSPLHF. Based on the CDR3 plus reference TRBV7-9 and TRBJ1-6, the full variable domain is DTGVSQNPRHKITKRGQNVTFRCDPISEHNRLYWYRQTLGQGPEFLTYFQNEAQLEKSRLLSDRFSAERPKGSFSTLEIQRTEQGDSAMYLCASSSLTAFGSPLHFGNGTRLTVT.

In its sample, this clonotype was seen a few times. DNA for the CDR3: TGTGCCAGCAGCCCCACCGGGGGGACGGAGCAGTACGTC. Amino acids: CASSPTGGTEQYV. The rearrangement joins TRBV7-3 to TRBJ2-7, with 7 bases aligning to TRBD2. J lost 7 bases, V lost 5 bases, and 8 bases had no gene match. The CDR3 is 13 amino acids. Germline CDR1 and CDR2: SGHTA and FQGTGA.

There are a few counts of this clonotype. The CDR3 protein is CASSLLDEKLFF. The CDR3 nucleotides read TGTGCCAGCAGCTTACTAGACGAAAAACTGTTTTTT. The chain combines TRBV11-2 with TRBJ1-4, with D hard to call. Germline assignment: CDR1 SGHAT and CDR2 FQNNGV. Trimming stripped 2 bases from V and 8 bases from J, with 6 bases between. CDR3 size: 12 residues.

The chain joins TRBV11-2 to TRBJ1-3, with 8 bases aligning to TRBD1. After removal of 5 bases from V and 4 bases from J, the junction contained 7 bases not matched to a gene. The CDR3 length is 15 residues. CDR1 SGHAT and CDR2 FQNNGV come from the germline V gene. The DNA of the CDR3 is TGTGCCAGCAGCCGCGGACAGGGAGAAGGAAACACCATATATTTT. Translating gives CASSRGQGEGNTIYF.

This clonotype was picked up a small number of times. This chain connects TRBV5-1 to TRBJ2-2; no clear D gene. The CDR3 length is 14 residues. V dropped 3 bases and J dropped 0 bases, with 6 bases sitting between them. The germline V gene has CDR1 SGHRS and CDR2 YFSETQ. CDR3 sequence reads: CASSSVTNTGELFF. In DNA form, the CDR3 reads TGCGCCAGCAGCTCGGTTACGAACACCGGGGAGCTGTTTTTT.

This clonotype was seen only a few times. The chain uses TRBV6-5 and TRBJ1-3; 7 nucleotides match TRBD1. With V trimmed by 4 bases and J by 2 bases, 5 bases remained unmatched. From germline, CDR1 is MNHEY and CDR2 SVGAGI. The CDR3 sequence is 15 residues long. CDR3 in DNA: TGTGCCAGCAGTTTTGGCGGGACAGCTGGAAACACCATATATTTT. Amino acid sequence: CASSFGGTAGNTIYF.

The chain recombines TRBV7-9 with TRBJ1-1; D not resolved. The germline CDR1 and CDR2 sequences are SEHNR and FQNEAQ (reference sequence). Trimming removed 1 base from V and 5 bases from J, with 17 bases in between. The CDR3 runs to 16 residues. The CDR3 sequence is CASSLVRVELRTEAFF. The CDR3 nucleotides are TGTGCCAGCAGCTTAGTAAGGGTTGAGCTTAGGACTGAAGCTTTCTTT.

The V and J genes are TRBV19 and TRBJ1-2, with D possibly TRBD1 on 5 matching bases. Germline V lookup: CDR1 LNHDA, CDR2 SQIVND (reference sequence). Deletions cut 4 bases from V and 0 bases from J, with 15 bases between. The CDR3 is made up of 16 amino acids. The CDR3 region has the DNA TGTGCCAGTAGTAGAGCCCCGACAGAAGCTAACTATGGCTACACCTTC. It encodes CASSRAPTEANYGYTF. The entire variable domain, with the rest obtained from reference TRBV19 and TRBJ1-2, is as follows: DGGITQSPKYLFRKEGQNVTLSCEQNLNHDAMYWYRQDPGQGLRLIYYSQIVNDFQKGDIAEGYSVSREKKESFPLTVTSAQKNPTAFYLCASSRAPTEANYGYTFGSGTRLTVV.